The 26 T cell receptor beta chains below were found in one sample sequenced in a study of response to subunit inactivated influenza vaccine. TCRdb fed the RT-PCR reads into MiXCR, producing one record per CDR3 protein. The sample lists a few hundred thousand distinct CDR3 sequences, roughly 22% occurring once. Sample: PBMCs from blood, taken less than 22 months after vaccination. The receptor source for this set is a man aged 45 to 70 who received an inactivated influenza vaccine.

The CDR3 bases are TGTGCCAGCAGCCAAGGATTGTCCCCCAACTATGGCTACACCTTC. The encoded protein is CASSQGLSPNYGYTF. The genes are TRBV14 and TRBJ1-2; no clear D gene. CDR3 size: 15 residues. Germline V gives CDR1 SGHDN, CDR2 FVKESK. V dropped 1 base and J dropped 2 bases, with 11 bases sitting between them.

This clonotype was picked up a small number of times. V and J are TRBV7-6 and TRBJ1-3; 7 nucleotides line up with TRBD1. The V gene's germline CDR1 is SGHVS and CDR2 FNYEAQ. The CDR3 totals 17 residues. Losses at the gene ends were 5 bases for V and 3 bases for J; bases not matched to a gene: 13. The CDR3, as DNA: TGTGCCAGCAGCCCCCAGACAGGGCAATCTGGTGGAAACACCATATATTTT. The encoded protein is CASSPQTGQSGGNTIYF.

This clonotype was observed a few times. V is TRBV18 and J is TRBJ1-1; D gene ambiguous. The CDR3 contains 15 residues. CDR1 and CDR2 (germline): KGHSH, LQKENI. Trimming stripped 1 base from V and 11 bases from J, with 20 bases between. In DNA form, the CDR3 reads TGTGCCAGCTCACCACGCGATTTAGGGAGGGTCGTGGCTTTCTTT. Protein: CASSPRDLGRVVAFF.

This clonotype was counted at least ten times. The DNA for the CDR3 is TGTGCCAGCAGCCCGACAGGGCCCAATCAGCCCCAGCATTTT. This translates into CASSPTGPNQPQHF. The chain carries TRBV6-1 and TRBJ1-5; the match to TRBD1 covers 7 bases. Germline lookup yields CDR1 MNHNS and CDR2 SASEGT. The CDR3 length is 14 residues. J gave up 3 bases and V 6 bases, and 5 bases lay outside the gene matches.

This clonotype was counted ten times or more. CDR3 sequence: CASRWTGPNEKLFF. The CDR3 bases are TGTGCCAGCAGATGGACAGGGCCTAATGAAAAACTGTTTTTT. The chain joins TRBV12-3 or TRBV12-4 to TRBJ1-4; TRBD1 aligns across 8 bases. The CDR3 is made up of 14 amino acids. The V segment lost 6 bases and the J segment 3 bases; nucleotides outside the gene matches: 3.

The chain employs TRBV30 and TRBJ1-1, with D possibly matching TRBD1 (5 bases). The CDR3 is 13 residues long. Germline V CDR1 and CDR2: GTSNPN, SVGIG (reference sequence). V lost 1 base and J lost 3, with 9 bases in between. CDR3 nucleotides: TGTGCCTGGAGTGGTGGGGCAGACACTGAAGCTTTCTTT. This gives the protein CAWSGGADTEAFF. The full variable domain, its missing parts supplied by reference TRBV30 and TRBJ1-1, is SQTIHQWPATLVQPVGSPLSLECTVEGTSNPNLYWYRQAAGRGLQLLFYSVGIGQISSEVPQNLSASRPQDRQFILSSKKLLLSDSGFYLCAWSGGADTEAFFGQGTRLTVV.

This clonotype was detected a few times. The chain combines TRBV6-2 or TRBV6-3 with TRBJ1-5, with D unresolved. CDR3 length equals 12 residues. CDR1 is MNHEY and CDR2 is SVGEGT in the germline V gene. The V end was cut by 2 bases, the J end by 14 bases, with 13 bases between. The CDR3 coding sequence is TGTGCCAGCAGTTACCCGGCGGGTTCAAAGCATTTT. It encodes CASSYPAGSKHF.

The rearrangement joins TRBV19 to TRBJ2-1; no definite D call. Germline V gene sequence: CDR1 LNHDA, CDR2 SQIVND (reference sequence). The length of the CDR3 is 11 residues. V lost 5 bases, J lost 6 bases, and 5 bases lay in between. CDR3 nucleotides: TGTGCCAGTAGTCTCTTCAATGAGCAGTTCTTC. Translated: CASSLFNEQFF.

The chain uses TRBV10-3 and TRBJ2-3; D possibly corresponds to TRBD1 (5 bases). CDR3 size: 17 residues. Trimming shortened V by 10 bases and J by 0 bases, and 23 bases separated the two germline ends. The germline CDR1 and CDR2 sequences are ENHRY and SYGVKD. CDR3 protein: CATHLGVQRPSTDTQYF. The CDR3, as DNA: TGTGCCACCCATCTAGGGGTTCAGAGACCTAGCACAGATACGCAGTATTTT.

In this sample, this clonotype turned up a few times. The rearrangement uses TRBV10-3 and TRBJ1-2, with 7 nucleotides matching TRBD1. Germline V gene lookup returns CDR1 ENHRY and CDR2 SYGVKD. The CDR3 runs to 13 residues. The trim removed 3 bases at V and 6 bases at J, leaving 4 bases unmatched. CDR3 region: CAISEQGTDGYTF. The CDR3 coding sequence is TGTGCCATCAGTGAACAGGGGACGGATGGCTACACCTTC.

This clonotype was counted a few times. The rearrangement uses TRBV6-5 and TRBJ1-1, with D maybe TRBD1 (6 bases). There are 15 residues in the CDR3. V dropped 7 bases and J dropped 1 base, with 16 bases sitting between them. Germline CDR1 is MNHEY and CDR2 is SVGAGI. The CDR3 DNA reads as TGTGCCAGCATTAGTCGGGGGGGCGCGAACACTGAAGCTTTCTTT. This codes for CASISRGGANTEAFF.

In its sample, this clonotype was seen many times. This sequence joins TRBV4-3 and TRBJ2-2; TRBD2 aligns across 10 bases. V was clipped by 1 base and J by 5 bases; unmatched bases: 4. Germline CDR1 and CDR2: LGHNA and YSLEER. The CDR3 covers 16 residues. The CDR3 region has the DNA TGCGCCAGCAGCCAAGGTCTAGCGGGAGTTACCGGGGAGCTGTTTTTT. Protein product: CASSQGLAGVTGELFF.

This clonotype was counted a single time. The chain has TRBV20-1 and TRBJ1-4; no reliable D call. In germline, CDR1 is DFQATT, CDR2 SNEGSKA (reference sequence). The CDR3 is 14 amino acids. V shed 0 bases and J shed 8 bases, with 13 bases lying between them. The CDR3 region is CSARDRKGGEKLFF. Here the CDR3 DNA reads TGCAGTGCTAGAGATCGGAAGGGAGGAGAAAAACTGTTTTTT.

This chain links TRBV10-3 with TRBJ2-1; D is unresolved. V shed 6 bases and J shed 0 bases, with 9 bases lying between them. This CDR3 is 14 amino acids long. From germline, CDR1 is ENHRY and CDR2 SYGVKD. The CDR3 spells CAISMSRSYNEQFF. CDR3 bases: TGTGCCATCAGCATGTCTCGCTCCTACAATGAGCAGTTCTTC.

This clonotype was counted many times. This sequence joins TRBV9 and TRBJ1-5, with D hard to call. The CDR3 extends over 15 amino acids. With 0 bases removed from V and 3 bases from J, the gap between germline ends came to 10 bases. Germline CDR1 SGDLS, CDR2 YYNGEE. The CDR3 here is CASSVGAGDNQPQHF. CDR3 DNA: TGTGCCAGCAGCGTAGGGGCCGGGGACAATCAGCCCCAGCATTTT. The entire variable domain, with the rest obtained from reference TRBV9 and TRBJ1-5, is as follows: DSGVTQTPKHLITATGQRVTLRCSPRSGDLSVYWYQQSLDQGLQFLIQYYNGEERAKGNILERFSAQQFPDLHSELNLSSLELGDSALYFCASSVGAGDNQPQHFGDGTRLSIL.

This clonotype was observed many times. V is TRBV6-5 and J is TRBJ2-2; D not resolved. Trimming removed 3 bases at V and 4 bases at J, with 9 bases between. Germline CDR1 MNHEY, CDR2 SVGAGI. This CDR3 region has 14 residues. CDR3 nucleotide sequence: TGTGCCAGCAGTTATTTAAGGGTCACCGGGGAGCTGTTTTTT. Amino acid sequence: CASSYLRVTGELFF.

There are a few counts of this clonotype. The V gene is TRBV12-3 or TRBV12-4, the J gene TRBJ1-6; D uncertain. V dropped 1 base and J dropped 9 bases, with 16 bases sitting between them. The CDR3 spans 16 residues. CDR3 amino acids: CASSLDGWEGSSPLHF. For the CDR3, the DNA is TGTGCCAGCAGTTTAGATGGGTGGGAAGGGAGTTCACCCCTCCACTTT.

This chain joins TRBV3-1 and TRBJ2-5; no reliable D call. CDR1 LGHDT and CDR2 YNNKEL come from the germline V gene (reference sequence). The CDR3 sequence is 13 residues long. Trimming cost V 4 bases and J 5 bases, with 11 bases left between them. The CDR3 bases are TGTGCCAGCAGCCCAGCCCGGTGGGAGACCCAGTACTTC. It codes for CASSPARWETQYF.

This clonotype occurred a few times. The chain joins TRBV24-1 to TRBJ2-5; tentative D call: TRBD2 (5 bases). CDR1 KGHDR and CDR2 SFDVKD come from the germline V gene. This CDR3 comprises 16 residues. The V end lost 4 bases, the J end lost 5 bases, and 19 bases lay between the germline ends. CDR3 sequence: CATSDPAVRGGETQYF. For the CDR3, the DNA is TGTGCCACCAGTGACCCCGCTGTCCGGGGTGGGGAGACCCAGTACTTC.

V gene TRBV5-1 combines with J gene TRBJ2-2; 7 bases align to TRBD2. Germline lookup yields CDR1 SGHRS and CDR2 YFSETQ. V shed 4 bases and J 3 bases; nucleotides not matched to a gene: 6. This CDR3 has 15 residues. The CDR3 sequence: CASSPGAGYTGELFF. DNA for the CDR3: TGCGCCAGCAGCCCTGGAGCGGGGTACACCGGGGAGCTGTTTTTT.

V usage is TRBV3-1 and J usage is TRBJ1-3; the D is unclear. The CDR3 contains 13 residues. Germline assignment: CDR1 LGHDT and CDR2 YNNKEL (reference sequence). Trimming took 6 bases from V and 0 from J, leaving 6 bases between them. CDR3 loop: CASSTVSGNTIYF. Written as DNA, the CDR3 is TGTGCCAGCAGTACAGTCTCTGGAAACACCATATATTTT.

The genes are TRBV29-1 and TRBJ2-2, with 8 bases that match TRBD2. Germline CDR1 and CDR2: SQVTM and ANQGSEA. The CDR3 runs to 15 residues. J gave up 4 bases and V 4 bases, and 8 bases lay outside the gene matches. In nucleotides, the CDR3 is TGCAGCGTTGGGTATCGGGGGGGCCGCACCGGGGAGCTGTTTTTT. Translated: CSVGYRGGRTGELFF.

V gene TRBV11-2 combines with J gene TRBJ2-7, with D hard to call. Trimming took off 5 bases at V and 2 bases at J, with 7 bases between the two ends. The CDR3 spans 12 residues. Germline V CDR1 and CDR2: SGHAT, FQNNGV. The CDR3 DNA follows: TGTGCCAGCAGCCTTCTGACCTACGAGCAGTACTTC. It translates to CASSLLTYEQYF.

The chain carries TRBV20-1 and TRBJ2-3; D perhaps matches TRBD2 (5 bases). The V end lost 0 bases, the J end lost 6 bases, and 13 bases lay between the germline ends. CDR3 length equals 14 residues. In germline, CDR1 is DFQATT, CDR2 SNEGSKA (reference sequence). For the CDR3, the DNA is TGCAGTGCTAGAGATGGCGGACTGAGGGATACGCAGTATTTT. This gives the protein CSARDGGLRDTQYF.

This chain joins TRBV5-4 and TRBJ1-6, with D possibly being TRBD1 (5 bases). V was trimmed by 5 bases and J by 7 bases, leaving 16 bases between them. From germline, CDR1 is SGHNT and CDR2 YYREEE (reference sequence). CDR3 length: 15 residues. In DNA form, the CDR3 reads TGTGCCAGCAGACTTTCCTACGGGGGAAATTCACCCCTCCACTTT. The encoded protein is CASRLSYGGNSPLHF.

The table lists this clonotype with a few counts. This rearrangement joins TRBV6-6 to TRBJ2-1; possible D gene TRBD2, 7 bases. This CDR3 is 13 amino acids long. With 4 bases removed from V and 10 bases from J, the gap between germline ends came to 14 bases. The germline V gene has CDR1 MNHNY and CDR2 SVGAGI (reference sequence). CDR3 bases: TGTGCCAGCAGTTCTGTACAGGGAGGGGAGCAGTTCTTC. As protein: CASSSVQGGEQFF.